This T cell receptor (beta chain) is drawn from a study of blood T cells in healthy people across ages. Losses at the gene ends were 3 bases for V and 6 bases for J; bases not matched to a gene: 7. CDR1 and CDR2 (germline): KGHDR, SFDVKD. The CDR3 runs 16 residues. Per individual sample, total RNA of at least 5.5 micrograms was extracted. Combining a sample-barcoded 5' primer with a J-beta primer mix, a second PCR ran for about 7 to 11 cycles. TCRdb recomputed calls from the 5' RACE reads with MiXCR, one row per CDR3 protein. The sample lists more than 650,000 distinct CDR3 sequences, around 25% occurring once. The same data also went into a second study, on T cells of mothers and their children. That paper adds: Samples were provided by three healthy Caucasian mothers and their six children. During the second PCR, the M1S primer introduced sample barcodes along with 2-4 random nucleotides. Comparable shaping of TCR recombination output by thymic selection was observed in related and unrelated pairs.

The V call is TRBV24-1, the J call TRBJ2-3; 11 bases match TRBD1. The sequencing sample was made of blood. This sequence originates from a boy younger than 18 in good health. The CDR3 region is CATSDAGQGARDTQYF. CDR3 coding DNA: TGTGCCACCAGTGATGCTGGACAGGGGGCGCGGGATACGCAGTATTTT.